Below, one T cell receptor (beta chain) is given with its context. Its antigen remains unidentified. Base qualities are not at hand, and no much larger clone is one base apart. Library preparation employed the immunoSEQ multiplex PCR assay. For the multiplex PCR, a mixture combining 60 forward primers for TCR Vbeta segments and 13 reverse primers for TCR Jbeta segments was used. The CDR3 region of rearranged TCR beta genes was amplified from genomic DNA by a multiplex PCR assay. On the Illumina HiSeq System, the amplified TCR beta libraries were sequenced as 87-base-pair reads. The original pipeline was this. In a later analysis, tens of millions of unique TCR beta chains were counted across the roughly 700 repertoires, and roughly 11 million of these chains were shared by at least two donors. Raw reads were error-corrected and collapsed into unique sequences with a nearest-neighbor algorithm that merged closely related sequences to remove PCR and sequencing errors. Alignment of CDR3 sequences to IMGT reference sequences was used to assign V, D and J gene segments. For a sequence to be retained, a match of at least six nucleotides was required to both a V gene segment and a J gene segment. A rearrangement counted as productive if the CDR3 had no stop codons and remained in frame with V and J, and every other rearrangement counted as non-productive. Following IMGT convention, CDR3 was defined as the stretch from the second conserved V-encoded cysteine to the conserved J-encoded phenylalanine. The earlier analysis of 450 to 750 of the donors excluded any sequence lacking an unambiguous match to a single V gene segment. An earlier analysis of 587 of the donors called V segments functional above 56.7% productive rearrangements and segregating when the between-donor standard deviation exceeded 5%. A statistical classification framework was developed to diagnose cytomegalovirus status using the catalog of TCR beta chain sequences. V and J gene assignment, in a later analysis, came from comparing TCR nucleotide sequences with IMGT/GENE-DB human TR gene sequences. In a later analysis, CDR3 sequences and most-parsimonious VDJ recombination scenarios were assigned using the TCRdist pipeline. In a later analysis, each TCR beta chain was defined by its CDR3 amino acid sequence together with its V-gene family, and reads lacking a unique V-gene family were excluded. As a way to deal with suspected cross-contamination and a sequencing artifact, a later analysis dropped approximately 570 nucleotide sequences that were highly shared and had low generation probability. For each public chain, a later analysis derived a clonal expansion index from normalized ranks of inferred template counts within each repertoire. Generation probabilities in a later analysis came from a VDJ recombination model fitted to out-of-frame rearrangements, and those results were checked against IGoR. In a later analysis, hypergeometric tests were used to score TCR-TCR, TCR-HLA and TCR-CMV co-occurrence, with a repertoire-size bias correction applied to TCR pairs. In a later analysis, false discovery rates were estimated by permuting HLA or CMV assignments 20 times. In a later analysis, co-occurring TCRs were grouped using DBSCAN, and TCRdist sequence similarity was added for clustering within HLA-allele-positive subsets. Repertoires with fewer than 30,000 or more than 120,000 public chains were left out of co-occurrence clustering, as were a few repertoires with anomalous nucleotide sharing. TCRdb stores this immuneACCESS table with in-frame sequences only. Part of the clones is absent; in the studies checked, under half of the shortfall reflects unresolved V genes, and no reason is known for the rest. V and J calls and clone size are as listed in that table; D and trimming were resolved from the DNA. The sample has 130,000 to 150,000 clones on record, around 77% of them singletons. Approximately 5% of the sample is taken by the ten largest.

This entry belongs to a study of cytomegalovirus exposure and HLA in healthy donors (dated by TCRdb to 2016 to 2017). In terms of the full investigation: An earlier analysis of roughly 570 of the donors reported 276 Gb of sequence data and 90 million to 120 million unique TCR beta sequences obtained from around 190 million T cells. An early release covering roughly 580 HLA-typed donors comprised about 290 gigabases of sequencing data and approximately 85 million unique TCR sequences. Of the roughly 400 genotyped donors, around 81% fell in the genetic ancestry cluster associated with self-reported Caucasian donors. The study aimed to test whether cataloging public T cell receptors could reveal signatures of past pathogen exposure. Using immunosequencing, the study profiled T cell repertoires from approximately 700 subjects and related those repertoires to cytomegalovirus serostatus. In addition to the first cohort of 666 subjects, a separate validation cohort of approximately 120 different subjects was used. High-throughput TCR immunosequencing, statistical association of individual TCRs with disease status, and machine learning were combined to predict cytomegalovirus infection status. In a later analysis, previously published TCR beta repertoires from 600 to 850 donors were re-analyzed and high-resolution HLA genotyping was added so that TCR occurrence patterns could be studied. Rather than drawing on any new phenotypic data, the later analysis identified candidate immune exposures from TCR beta sequences and the way those sequences occurred across donors. An earlier analysis of 500 to 650 of the donors applied high-throughput TCR beta sequencing to assess whether each TCR beta V gene segment acted as functional or pseudogenic. Donor age, sex, ethnicity and CMV serostatus were collected together with the repertoire data. A later genetic analysis took genome-wide SNP genotypes for about 60% of the roughly 670 donors and used that subset as a discovery cohort. All discovery cohort repertoires had been generated using a single sequencing platform. HLA typing included class I and class II loci at four-digit resolution. The number of donors typed differed by locus, with roughly 620-630 for A, B, C, DRB1 and DQB1, about 500 for DQA1, over 600 for DPA1, and around 460 for DPB1. Four to six DR-DQ haplotypes were handled as single units for association and clustering, since linkage in the cohort was strong. Among some 400 genotyped donors of the cohort, an average of roughly 240,000 unique TCR beta nucleotide sequences were sequenced per donor, about a sixth of them non-productive.

Results the study describes overall, beyond this receptor: When HLA alleles, especially DR and DQ, strongly co-occurred, attributing TCR associations to individual alleles was difficult. Linkage disequilibrium might explain the correlated functional status among segregating V segments, but an unknown experimental factor could not be excluded. About 15 rarely observed V segments, including chromosome 9 orphons, were excluded from the earlier analysis of several hundred of the donors because counts were too low. Roughly uniform sequencing depth across donors was assumed in presence/absence analyses, although this assumption may not hold. A cluster of highly shared sequence variants was judged likely to represent a technical artifact of the sequencing pipeline. Because HLA typing was missing for some donors at each locus, association tests included only the typed subset. A further reported finding was that TCR beta sequences accurately predicted the HLA-A and HLA-B alleles for most subjects in the first cohort. Compared with the roughly 700-donor mean, donors in an Asian-associated ancestry cluster had fewer N-insertions in productive TCRs, according to a later genetic analysis. Across donors, most TCR sequences were observed very rarely, whereas some public TCRs were present in many individuals. For the cohort, immune exposure information was limited to CMV serostatus. The 87-base-pair reads could not distinguish some IMGT-functional V segments, including TRBV6-2 and TRBV6-3, so those segments were excluded. A later analysis found that HLA-associated TCR beta chains were more clonally expanded and had lower generation probabilities than equally common non-associated chains. In a later analysis, several top co-occurrence clusters were reported to appear linked to parvovirus B19, influenza, CMV and Epstein-Barr virus. According to the authors, the approach could potentially be generalized to other disease states and immunological phenotypes. A later analysis found that TCR association rates varied across HLA loci, with DRB1 alleles showing the most associated TCRs and HLA-C alleles the fewest. In the study, roughly 160 TCR beta chains were listed as associated with cytomegalovirus. In this cohort, only TCR beta chains were sequenced, and detectable features were limited by the absence of alpha or paired-chain data. The classifier was reported to diagnose cytomegalovirus status with high specificity and sensitivity in both the original and validation cohorts. In an earlier analysis of approximately 590 of the donors, most TCR beta V segments appeared in productive rearrangements about 87% or about 30% of the time, broadly matching IMGT annotations. In vitro tests confirmed that a few of the cytomegalovirus-associated TCR beta chains recognize cytomegalovirus antigens. A later analysis associated about 16,000 TCR beta sequences with specific HLA alleles at a false discovery rate of 0.05. In a later analysis, most CMV-associated TCR beta chains were found to appear HLA-restricted, with HLA associations seemingly driven largely by CMV exposure. A later genetic analysis associated a missense DCLRE1C variant with V-gene and J-gene trimming of TCR beta chains, and an independent cohort replicated the association.

The CDR3 covers 15 residues, taking in both the cysteine and the phenylalanine. Just the 45-base CDR3 DNA is kept, in frame starting at base 1. The V end loses 0 bases and the J end loses 3 bases, and a stretch of 11 bases separates them. CDR1 and CDR2 were assigned from the germline V gene as LGHNA and YNFKEQ. The cohort was made up of 500 to 850 healthy bone marrow donors. At the time of sampling, every cohort member was nominally healthy, though immune exposures that went unrecorded were likely present. The donor tested CMV seronegative and was one of the 352 seronegative cohort members. A peripheral blood sample was provided by each donor, and peripheral blood mononuclear cells were used for TCR beta sequencing. Genomic DNA was extracted from the blood cell samples with the Qiagen DNeasy Blood Extraction Kit.

Sequenced sample: PBMCs. The TCR sequence derives from a woman in her forties or fifties in good health and CMV-seronegative. The rearranged chain carries TRBV4-2 and TRBJ1-2, with TRBD1 perhaps the D gene, on 6 matching bases. DNA sequence: TGTGCCAGCAGCCAAGACCCAGGGGCCGACTATGGCTACACCTTC. It encodes CASSQDPGADYGYTF.